This TCR beta chain was sequenced for a study of blood T cell repertoires in COVID-19. About the study: PBMCs, B-cell-depleted T cells, or T cells provided the cDNA or gDNA that made up the material.

In the authors' workflow: Estimated nucleated cell counts came from reference gene primer amplification. Sequencing used immunoSEQ multiplex PCR; TCRdb keeps in-frame clones, though not all of them. Clone size and the V and J calls come from that table; the DNA yielded D and trimming. The data show roughly 240,000 clones, with about 87% seen just once and 2% to 3% held by the top ten. Residents of approximately 25 US areas, aged about 18 to 95 years, made up the participants. Assignments of participants to cohorts depended upon their own reported clinical history. This sequence originates from a young woman with acute COVID-19. Sequencing was done on a sample of PBMCs or T cells enriched from blood (not recorded which).

The CDR3: CAWSSTYEQYF. The CDR3 coding sequence is TGTGCCTGGAGTTCTACGTACGAGCAGTACTTC. The chain recombines TRBV30 with TRBJ2-7; D unresolved. This CDR3 is built from 11 residues. Germline CDR1 is GTSNPN and CDR2 is SVGIG (reference sequence). Trimming removed 2 bases at V and 4 bases at J, with 6 bases between.